The rows below give T cell receptor beta chains drawn from one sample of a study of CD4 T cells in relation to SARS-CoV-2 and coronaviruses. For these TCRs, the target antigens are not known. Some clones are missing from TCRdb's copy, which holds only in-frame ones; the method was immunoSEQ multiplex PCR. The sample records around 25,000 clones, about three quarters being singletons. The sequenced material came from CD4+ T cells from PBMCs, cultured in vitro. Receptor source: a human donor in good health. CDR3s include the opening cysteine and the closing phenylalanine or tryptophan. The D gene is left open where the match is weak. Size is omitted from some rows. Given values are once, few, many or a class for expanded clones.

clone size: .; V gene: TRBV7-8; CDR3 length: 20; J gene: TRBJ2-1; D gene: .; CDR3 DNA: TGTGCCAGCACCAGAGACATGGGCCTCGGATTCCCTTACCCCTACAATGAGCAGTTCTTC; CDR3 protein: CASTRDMGLGFPYPYNEQFF
clone size: .; V gene: TRBV30; CDR3 length: 13; J gene: TRBJ1-5; D gene: .; CDR3 DNA: TGTGCCTGGAGAGGAGAGAGCAATCAGCCCCAGCATTTT; CDR3 protein: CAWRGESNQPQHF
clone size: .; V gene: TRBV27; CDR3 length: 13; J gene: TRBJ2-1; D gene: .; CDR3 DNA: TGTGCCAGCAGCCTCAACGCATGGATCGAGCAGTTCTTC; CDR3 protein: CASSLNAWIEQFF
clone size: .; V gene: TRBV5-4; CDR3 length: 15; J gene: TRBJ2-1; D gene: TRBD2; CDR3 DNA: TGTGCCAGCAGCCCTACTAGCGCCGATTACAATGAGCAGTTCTTC; CDR3 protein: CASSPTSADYNEQFF
clone size: .; V gene: TRBV3-1/TRBV3-2; CDR3 length: 16; J gene: TRBJ2-3; D gene: .; CDR3 DNA: TGTGCCAGCAGCCAAGATCTAACTCCCTTCACAGATACGCAGTATTTT; CDR3 protein: CASSQDLTPFTDTQYF
clone size: .; V gene: TRBV6-2/TRBV6-3; CDR3 length: 12; J gene: TRBJ1-2; D gene: .; CDR3 DNA: TGTGCCAGCAGTTTCGGGGACTATGGCTACACCTTC; CDR3 protein: CASSFGDYGYTF
clone size: .; V gene: TRBV6-2/TRBV6-3; CDR3 length: 14; J gene: TRBJ2-5; D gene: .; CDR3 DNA: TGTGCCAGCAGTTACGGTAGCGAGCAAGAGACCCAGTACTTC; CDR3 protein: CASSYGSEQETQYF
clone size: .; V gene: TRBV10-2; CDR3 length: 15; J gene: TRBJ2-1; D gene: TRBD2; CDR3 DNA: TGCGCCAGCCAGGCCGGGAGGAGCTCCTACAATGAGCAGTTCTTC; CDR3 protein: CASQAGRSSYNEQFF
clone size: .; V gene: TRBV2; CDR3 length: 10; J gene: TRBJ2-5; D gene: .; CDR3 DNA: TGTGCCAGCAGTGGAATTTCCCAGTACTTC; CDR3 protein: CASSGISQYF
clone size: .; V gene: TRBV30; CDR3 length: 14; J gene: TRBJ2-2; D gene: .; CDR3 DNA: TGTGCCTGGCCTGGCACAGGGTACACCGGGGAGCTGTTTTTT; CDR3 protein: CAWPGTGYTGELFF
clone size: few; V gene: TRBV4-2; CDR3 length: 20; J gene: TRBJ1-3; D gene: TRBD1; CDR3 DNA: TGTGCCAGCAGCCAAGGAACCGGGACAGGGAGCCCAATCTCTGGAAACACCATATATTTT; CDR3 protein: CASSQGTGTGSPISGNTIYF
clone size: .; V gene: TRBV10-3; CDR3 length: 13; J gene: TRBJ2-5; D gene: .; CDR3 DNA: TGTGCCTCCCGCGGGCGGGCCCAAGAGACCCAGTACTTC; CDR3 protein: CASRGRAQETQYF
clone size: .; V gene: TRBV29-1; CDR3 length: 15; J gene: TRBJ2-5; D gene: TRBD2; CDR3 DNA: TGCAGCGTTGACCTAGCGGGAGCAAGAGGAGAGACCCAGTACTTC; CDR3 protein: CSVDLAGARGETQYF
clone size: .; V gene: TRBV2; CDR3 length: 12; J gene: TRBJ2-7; D gene: .; CDR3 DNA: TGTGCCAGCAAGATGGATGCCTACGAGCAGTACTTC; CDR3 protein: CASKMDAYEQYF
clone size: .; V gene: TRBV18; CDR3 length: 16; J gene: TRBJ1-1; D gene: .; CDR3 DNA: TGTGCCAGCTCACCACCCAGAGAGTGGGGCATCACTGAAGCTTTCTTT; CDR3 protein: CASSPPREWGITEAFF
clone size: .; V gene: TRBV5-1; CDR3 length: 15; J gene: TRBJ2-3; D gene: .; CDR3 DNA: TGCGCCAGCAGCTCTGACAGAACTAGCACAGATACGCAGTATTTT; CDR3 protein: CASSSDRTSTDTQYF
clone size: .; V gene: TRBV5-6; CDR3 length: 15; J gene: TRBJ2-2; D gene: .; CDR3 DNA: TGTGCCAGCAGCTTGGATCGGGGGATCACCGGGGAGCTGTTTTTT; CDR3 protein: CASSLDRGITGELFF
clone size: .; V gene: TRBV2; CDR3 length: 13; J gene: TRBJ1-2; D gene: .; CDR3 DNA: TGTGCCAGCAGTCTTCGCCCCAAGGATGGCTACACCTTC; CDR3 protein: CASSLRPKDGYTF
clone size: few; V gene: TRBV5-1; CDR3 length: 13; J gene: TRBJ2-1; D gene: .; CDR3 DNA: TGCGCCAGCAGCACCGGGACTTACAATGAGCAGTTCTTC; CDR3 protein: CASSTGTYNEQFF
clone size: .; V gene: TRBV7-3; CDR3 length: 17; J gene: TRBJ2-7; D gene: TRBD2; CDR3 DNA: TGTGCCAGCAGCTTGCTGAGAGTAGCGGGAGGACCCAACGAGCAGTACTTC; CDR3 protein: CASSLLRVAGGPNEQYF
clone size: .; V gene: TRBV7-3; CDR3 length: 17; J gene: TRBJ2-3; D gene: TRBD2; CDR3 DNA: TGTGCCAGCAGCTTAGGGACTAGCGGGAGAGAGGGAGTTACGCAGTATTTT; CDR3 protein: CASSLGTSGREGVTQYF
clone size: .; V gene: TRBV20-1; CDR3 length: 13; J gene: TRBJ1-1; D gene: .; CDR3 DNA: TGCAGTGCTAGTCCCCCGCAAACCTCTGAAGCTTTCTTT; CDR3 protein: CSASPPQTSEAFF
clone size: .; V gene: TRBV9; CDR3 length: 15; J gene: TRBJ2-1; D gene: .; CDR3 DNA: TGTGCCAGCAGCACGCCACCCGGCTCCTACAATGAGCAGTTCTTC; CDR3 protein: CASSTPPGSYNEQFF
clone size: .; V gene: TRBV6-5; CDR3 length: 16; J gene: TRBJ2-2; D gene: TRBD2; CDR3 DNA: TGTGCCAGCAGTTTCGCGGGGGAGGGATGGCCCGGGGAGCTGTTTTTT; CDR3 protein: CASSFAGEGWPGELFF
clone size: .; V gene: TRBV5-1; CDR3 length: 15; J gene: TRBJ1-3; D gene: .; CDR3 DNA: TGCGCCAGCACGACATCGGGGGTTTCTGGAAACACCATATATTTT; CDR3 protein: CASTTSGVSGNTIYF
clone size: .; V gene: TRBV7-3; CDR3 length: 13; J gene: TRBJ1-2; D gene: .; CDR3 DNA: TGTGCCAGCAGCCCCGACAATAACTATGGCTACACCTTC; CDR3 protein: CASSPDNNYGYTF
clone size: .; V gene: TRBV7-2; CDR3 length: 16; J gene: TRBJ2-3; D gene: TRBD2; CDR3 DNA: TGTGCCAGCAGCTGGAGACTAGCGGGAGTCGCAGATACGCAGTATTTT; CDR3 protein: CASSWRLAGVADTQYF
clone size: .; V gene: TRBV11-3; CDR3 length: 13; J gene: TRBJ1-1; D gene: .; CDR3 DNA: TGTGCCAGCAGCTTAGGGGGGTTCGCTGAAGCTTTCTTT; CDR3 protein: CASSLGGFAEAFF
clone size: .; V gene: TRBV12-5; CDR3 length: 14; J gene: TRBJ1-6; D gene: TRBD1; CDR3 DNA: TGTGCTAGTGGTTTGGGACAGGGGGGTTCACCCCTCCACTTT; CDR3 protein: CASGLGQGGSPLHF
clone size: .; V gene: TRBV28; CDR3 length: 15; J gene: TRBJ2-3; D gene: .; CDR3 DNA: TGTGCCAGCAGACCGACGCGACAGGGCACAGATACGCAGTATTTT; CDR3 protein: CASRPTRQGTDTQYF
clone size: .; V gene: TRBV6-6; CDR3 length: 15; J gene: TRBJ2-7; D gene: .; CDR3 DNA: TGTGCCAGCAGAGGGTCAACAATTGGGACCTACGAGCAGTACTTC; CDR3 protein: CASRGSTIGTYEQYF
clone size: .; V gene: TRBV10-3; CDR3 length: 13; J gene: TRBJ2-1; D gene: .; CDR3 DNA: TGTGCCATCCAGGGGGGAGCCTACAATGAGCAGTTCTTC; CDR3 protein: CAIQGGAYNEQFF
clone size: .; V gene: TRBV19; CDR3 length: 14; J gene: TRBJ1-4; D gene: TRBD1; CDR3 DNA: TGTGCCAGTAGTATAGGGACAGGGGATGAAAAACTGTTTTTT; CDR3 protein: CASSIGTGDEKLFF
clone size: .; V gene: TRBV5-4; CDR3 length: 15; J gene: TRBJ2-7; D gene: TRBD1; CDR3 DNA: TGTGCCAGCAGCCTGGAAGGGACAGGGTCCTACGAGCAGTACTTC; CDR3 protein: CASSLEGTGSYEQYF
clone size: once; V gene: TRBV5-4; CDR3 length: 15; J gene: TRBJ1-6; D gene: TRBD1; CDR3 DNA: TGTGCCAGCAGCGACGGACAGGGGAGGAAGTCACCCCTCCACTTT; CDR3 protein: CASSDGQGRKSPLHF
clone size: .; V gene: TRBV19; CDR3 length: 14; J gene: TRBJ1-4; D gene: .; CDR3 DNA: TGTGCCAGTAGGCACCAGGGTGAATATGAAAAACTGTTTTTT; CDR3 protein: CASRHQGEYEKLFF
clone size: .; V gene: TRBV6-5; CDR3 length: 14; J gene: TRBJ1-2; D gene: .; CDR3 DNA: TGTGCCAGCAGTACGGGGTCCACCAGCCTCGGCTACACCTTC; CDR3 protein: CASSTGSTSLGYTF
clone size: .; V gene: TRBV29-1; CDR3 length: 12; J gene: TRBJ1-2; D gene: .; CDR3 DNA: TGCAGCGTTGTGGGAGGACGCTATGGCTACACCTTC; CDR3 protein: CSVVGGRYGYTF
clone size: few; V gene: TRBV5-1; CDR3 length: 18; J gene: TRBJ2-7; D gene: TRBD2; CDR3 DNA: TGCGCCAGCAGCTACTATTTTTTGACTAGCGGGACAACCTACGAGCAGTACTTC; CDR3 protein: CASSYYFLTSGTTYEQYF
clone size: .; V gene: TRBV6-2/TRBV6-3; CDR3 length: 13; J gene: TRBJ1-1; D gene: .; CDR3 DNA: TGTGCCAGCAGTTCATGGATTAACACTGAAGCTTTCTTT; CDR3 protein: CASSSWINTEAFF
clone size: .; V gene: TRBV29-1; CDR3 length: 13; J gene: TRBJ2-5; D gene: .; CDR3 DNA: TGCAGCGCGACCGGGACACCCCAAGAGACCCAGTACTTC; CDR3 protein: CSATGTPQETQYF
clone size: .; V gene: TRBV30; CDR3 length: 13; J gene: TRBJ1-2; D gene: .; CDR3 DNA: TGTGCCTGGAGTGTAGCGAAGGATTATGGCTACACCTTC; CDR3 protein: CAWSVAKDYGYTF
clone size: .; V gene: TRBV7-9; CDR3 length: 15; J gene: TRBJ2-7; D gene: .; CDR3 DNA: TGTGCCAGCAGCTCTGGGGCAGGGGCTAACTACGAGCAGTACTTC; CDR3 protein: CASSSGAGANYEQYF
clone size: .; V gene: TRBV28; CDR3 length: 15; J gene: TRBJ1-2; D gene: TRBD1; CDR3 DNA: TGTGCCAGCAGTTCAGGGACAGGACATATGGGTGGCTACACCTTC; CDR3 protein: CASSSGTGHMGGYTF
clone size: .; V gene: TRBV28; CDR3 length: 13; J gene: TRBJ2-5; D gene: .; CDR3 DNA: TGTGCCAGCAGTTTTTCGGAACAAGAGACCCAGTACTTC; CDR3 protein: CASSFSEQETQYF
clone size: .; V gene: TRBV7-9; CDR3 length: 13; J gene: TRBJ1-1; D gene: .; CDR3 DNA: TGTGCCAGCAGCTTAGATGAGGGGGCTGAAGCTTTCTTT; CDR3 protein: CASSLDEGAEAFF
clone size: .; V gene: TRBV19; CDR3 length: 14; J gene: TRBJ2-2; D gene: .; CDR3 DNA: TGTGCCAGTAGTCCCACCGTGACCCCCGGGGAGCTGTTTTTT; CDR3 protein: CASSPTVTPGELFF
clone size: few; V gene: TRBV7-9; CDR3 length: 16; J gene: TRBJ2-2; D gene: .; CDR3 DNA: TGTGCCAGCAGCTTAATGGGGGGCTCGAACACCGGGGAGCTGTTTTTT; CDR3 protein: CASSLMGGSNTGELFF
clone size: once; V gene: TRBV9; CDR3 length: 14; J gene: TRBJ1-3; D gene: .; CDR3 DNA: TGTGCCAGCAGCGTCGGGGGAACTGGAAACACCATATATTTT; CDR3 protein: CASSVGGTGNTIYF
clone size: .; V gene: TRBV3-1/TRBV3-2; CDR3 length: 13; J gene: TRBJ2-2; D gene: .; CDR3 DNA: TGTGCCAGCAGCCAAGATCTGGCCGGGGAGCTGTTTTTT; CDR3 protein: CASSQDLAGELFF
clone size: .; V gene: TRBV6-5; CDR3 length: 14; J gene: TRBJ1-2; D gene: .; CDR3 DNA: TGTGCCAGCAGCGTTAGCCTCGGAGTTTCAGGCTACACCTTC; CDR3 protein: CASSVSLGVSGYTF
clone size: .; V gene: TRBV14; CDR3 length: 16; J gene: TRBJ2-1; D gene: TRBD2; CDR3 DNA: TGTGCCAGCAGCCAAAGAGCGGGAGTACGTGCCAATGAGCAGTTCTTC; CDR3 protein: CASSQRAGVRANEQFF
clone size: .; V gene: TRBV6-6; CDR3 length: 15; J gene: TRBJ2-5; D gene: .; CDR3 DNA: TGTGCCAGCAGTTTTAGGCCGGACAGTAATGTGGACCAGTACTTC; CDR3 protein: CASSFRPDSNVDQYF
clone size: few; V gene: TRBV4-1; CDR3 length: 11; J gene: TRBJ1-5; D gene: .; CDR3 DNA: TGCGCCAGCAGCCAAGGATCGTCCCAGCATTTT; CDR3 protein: CASSQGSSQHF
clone size: .; V gene: TRBV4-1; CDR3 length: 16; J gene: TRBJ2-3; D gene: TRBD1; CDR3 DNA: TGCGCCAGCAGCCAAGATTACGGACAGGGAACAGATACGCAGTATTTT; CDR3 protein: CASSQDYGQGTDTQYF
clone size: .; V gene: TRBV27; CDR3 length: 16; J gene: TRBJ1-2; D gene: TRBD1; CDR3 DNA: TGTGCCAGCAGTTTAAACCGGGACAGGGAGCCCTATGGCTACACCTTC; CDR3 protein: CASSLNRDREPYGYTF
clone size: .; V gene: TRBV2; CDR3 length: 17; J gene: TRBJ2-6; D gene: .; CDR3 DNA: TGTGCCAGCAGTGGGCAGGGTGCCCTATCTGGGGCCAACGTCCTGACTTTC; CDR3 protein: CASSGQGALSGANVLTF
clone size: .; V gene: TRBV10-3; CDR3 length: 15; J gene: TRBJ2-7; D gene: TRBD2; CDR3 DNA: TGTGCCATCAGTGAGTCTTTACTAGCGGGAGGAGTTGAGTACTTC; CDR3 protein: CAISESLLAGGVEYF
clone size: .; V gene: TRBV28; CDR3 length: 13; J gene: TRBJ1-2; D gene: .; CDR3 DNA: TGTGCCAGCAGTCTCCGACAGCCCGGAAGGGACACCTTC; CDR3 protein: CASSLRQPGRDTF